This TCR beta chain comes out of a study of blood T cell repertoires in COVID-19. On the study more broadly: There were acute and convalescent COVID-19 samples, and they came from the United States, Italy and Spain. T cells, B-cell-depleted T cells, or PBMCs supplied cDNA or gDNA.

Trimming pared 8 bases from V and 6 bases from J, leaving 11 bases between. Germline loops: CDR1 MNHEY, CDR2 SVGAGI. The CDR3 loop spans 13 amino acids. Source study methods: Estimation of nucleated cell counts relied on the amplification of reference gene primers. Produced via immunoSEQ multiplex PCR; TCRdb's table is partial and in-frame only. For V, J and clone size, that table is used; D and trimming come from the DNA. The sample has more than 95,000 clones, around 80% seen once. The TCR originated in a woman aged 45-60 years with acute or convalescent COVID-19. V and J are TRBV6-5 and TRBJ1-6; D is unresolved. The sample was peripheral blood. The DNA for the CDR3 is TGTGCCAGCTCTCTTGTTGTTAATTCACCCCTCCACTTT. Amino acid sequence: CASSLVVNSPLHF.